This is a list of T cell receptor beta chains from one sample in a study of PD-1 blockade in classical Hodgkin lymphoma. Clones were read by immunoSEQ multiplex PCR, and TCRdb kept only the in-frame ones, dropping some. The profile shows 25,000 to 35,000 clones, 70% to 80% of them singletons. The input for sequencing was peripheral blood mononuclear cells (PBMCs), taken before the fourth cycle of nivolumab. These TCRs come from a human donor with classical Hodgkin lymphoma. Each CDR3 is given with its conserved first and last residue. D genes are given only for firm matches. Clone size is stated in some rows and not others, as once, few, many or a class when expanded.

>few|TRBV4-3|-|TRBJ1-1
TGCGCCAGCAGCCAGTTGATGGGGAACACTGAAGCTTTCTTT
CASSQLMGNTEAFF
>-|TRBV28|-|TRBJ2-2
TGTGCCAGCAGTACCGACGGACACACCGGGGAGCTGTTTTTT
CASSTDGHTGELFF
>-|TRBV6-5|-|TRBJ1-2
TGTGCCAGCAGTCTCCTGACAGGCGGGGATGGCTACACCTTC
CASSLLTGGDGYTF
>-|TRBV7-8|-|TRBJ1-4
TGTGCCAGCAGCTACGGACAGAGCCCAGATAAAAAACTGTTTTTT
CASSYGQSPDKKLFF
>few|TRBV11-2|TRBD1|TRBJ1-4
TGTGCCAGCAGCATCGGGACAGGGAATGAAAAACTGTTTTTT
CASSIGTGNEKLFF
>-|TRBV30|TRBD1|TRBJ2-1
TGTGCCTGGTCAACAGGGGGCCCCGGGGAGCAGTTCTTC
CAWSTGGPGEQFF
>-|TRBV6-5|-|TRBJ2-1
TGTGCCAGCAGTCCTCTAGCTAACGCCTACAATGAGCAGTTCTTC
CASSPLANAYNEQFF
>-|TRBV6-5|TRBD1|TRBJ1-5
TGTGCCAGCAGTGAGGACAGGGGCAATCAGCCCCAGCATTTT
CASSEDRGNQPQHF
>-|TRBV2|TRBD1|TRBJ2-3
TGTGCCAGCAGTTCCGGGACAGGGTACACAGATACGCAGTATTTT
CASSSGTGYTDTQYF
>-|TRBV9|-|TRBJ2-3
TGTGCCAGCAGCGTAGCTGAGCTAGCGGATACGCAGTATTTT
CASSVAELADTQYF
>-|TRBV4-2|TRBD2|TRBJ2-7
TGTGCCAGCAGCCAAGAGGTGGCGGGGGGTTCCCTATACGAGCAGTACTTC
CASSQEVAGGSLYEQYF
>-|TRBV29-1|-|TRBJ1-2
TGCAGCGTTGAAGATCCCGGCAGGGACTATGGCTACACCTTC
CSVEDPGRDYGYTF
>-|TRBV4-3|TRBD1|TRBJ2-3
TGCGCCAGCAGCCGCGTTCATGGTGGGACAGGGGGCGCGAATACGCAGTATTTT
CASSRVHGGTGGANTQYF
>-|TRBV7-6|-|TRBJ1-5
TGTGCCAGCAGCTTAGATAGGAATCAGCCCCAGCATTTT
CASSLDRNQPQHF
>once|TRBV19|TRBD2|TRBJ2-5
TGTGCCAGTAGTCCCGGGACCTTAGCGGGTCGAGAGACCCAGTACTTC
CASSPGTLAGRETQYF
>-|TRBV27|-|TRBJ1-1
TGTGCCAGCAGTTTAGGAGGACACGTCTCCAACACTGAAGCTTTCTTT
CASSLGGHVSNTEAFF
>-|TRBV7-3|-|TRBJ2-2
TGTGCCAGCAGCGCCCCGAGTAACACCGGGGAGCTGTTTTTT
CASSAPSNTGELFF
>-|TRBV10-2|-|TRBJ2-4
TGCGCCAGCAGGCTGGAAAACATTCAGTACTTC
CASRLENIQYF
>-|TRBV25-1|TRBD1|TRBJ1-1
TGTGCCAGCAGTGAGCCGCGAACAGGGGTCGGTGACACTGAAGCTTTCTTT
CASSEPRTGVGDTEAFF